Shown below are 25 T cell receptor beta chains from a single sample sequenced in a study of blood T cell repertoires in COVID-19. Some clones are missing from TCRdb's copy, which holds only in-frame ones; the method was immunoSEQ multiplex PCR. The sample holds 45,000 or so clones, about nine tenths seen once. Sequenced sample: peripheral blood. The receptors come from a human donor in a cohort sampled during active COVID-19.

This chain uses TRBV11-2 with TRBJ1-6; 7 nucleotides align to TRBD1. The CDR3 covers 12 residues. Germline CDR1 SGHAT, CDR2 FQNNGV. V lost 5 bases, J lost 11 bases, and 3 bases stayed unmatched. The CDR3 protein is CASSRDSPPLHF. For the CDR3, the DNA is TGTGCCAGCAGCCGGGACAGCCCACCCCTCCACTTT.

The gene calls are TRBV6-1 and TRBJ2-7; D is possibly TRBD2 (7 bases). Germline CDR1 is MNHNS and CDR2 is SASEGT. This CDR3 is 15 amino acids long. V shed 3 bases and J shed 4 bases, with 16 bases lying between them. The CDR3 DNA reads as TGTGCCAGCAGTGAGCTGGCGGGGGCCACTTACGAGCAGTACTTC. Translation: CASSELAGATYEQYF.

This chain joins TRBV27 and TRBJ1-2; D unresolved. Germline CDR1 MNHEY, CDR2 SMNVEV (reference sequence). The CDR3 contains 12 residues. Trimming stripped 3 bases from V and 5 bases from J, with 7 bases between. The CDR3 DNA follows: TGTGCCAGCAGTTTGGCAGGTTATGGCTACACCTTC. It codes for CASSLAGYGYTF.

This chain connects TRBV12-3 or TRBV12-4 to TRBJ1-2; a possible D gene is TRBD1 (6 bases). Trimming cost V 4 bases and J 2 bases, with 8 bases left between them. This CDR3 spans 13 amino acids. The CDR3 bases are TGTGCCAGCAGTTCTACAGGGAACTATGGCTACACCTTC. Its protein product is CASSSTGNYGYTF.

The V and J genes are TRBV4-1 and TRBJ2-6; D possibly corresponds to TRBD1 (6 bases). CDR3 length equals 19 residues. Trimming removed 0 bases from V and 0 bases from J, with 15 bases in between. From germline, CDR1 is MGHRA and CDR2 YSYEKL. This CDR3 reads CASSQDRAGAPSGANVLTF. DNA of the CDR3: TGCGCCAGCAGCCAAGATCGGGCAGGGGCCCCCTCTGGGGCCAACGTCCTGACTTTC.

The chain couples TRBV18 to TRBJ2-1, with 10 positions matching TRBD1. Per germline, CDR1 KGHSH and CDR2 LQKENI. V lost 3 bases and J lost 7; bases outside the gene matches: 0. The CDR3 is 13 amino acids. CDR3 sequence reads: CASSPDRGNEQFF. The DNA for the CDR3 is TGTGCCAGCTCACCGGACAGGGGGAATGAGCAGTTCTTC.

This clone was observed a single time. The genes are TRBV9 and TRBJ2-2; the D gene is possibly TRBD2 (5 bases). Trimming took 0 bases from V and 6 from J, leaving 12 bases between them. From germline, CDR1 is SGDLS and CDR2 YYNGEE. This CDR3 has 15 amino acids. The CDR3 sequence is CASSVDLEGPGELFF. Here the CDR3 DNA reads TGTGCCAGCAGCGTAGATCTAGAGGGTCCCGGGGAGCTGTTTTTT.

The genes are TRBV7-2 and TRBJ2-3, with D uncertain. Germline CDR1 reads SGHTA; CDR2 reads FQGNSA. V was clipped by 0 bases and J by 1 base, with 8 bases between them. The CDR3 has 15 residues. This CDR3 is CASSLALPGTDTQYF. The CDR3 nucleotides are TGTGCCAGCAGCTTAGCGCTTCCGGGCACAGATACGCAGTATTTT.

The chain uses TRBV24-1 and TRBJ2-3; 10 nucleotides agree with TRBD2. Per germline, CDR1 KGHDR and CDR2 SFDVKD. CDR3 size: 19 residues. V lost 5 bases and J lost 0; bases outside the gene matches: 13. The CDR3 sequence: CATSAASGGDRTSTDTQYF. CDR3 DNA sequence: TGTGCCACCAGTGCCGCTAGCGGGGGAGACCGCACTAGCACAGATACGCAGTATTTT.

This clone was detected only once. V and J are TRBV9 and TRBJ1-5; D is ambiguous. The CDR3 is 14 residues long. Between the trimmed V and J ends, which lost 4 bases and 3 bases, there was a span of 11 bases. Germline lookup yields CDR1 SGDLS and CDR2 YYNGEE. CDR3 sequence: CASSKGVLNQPQHF. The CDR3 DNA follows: TGTGCCAGCAGCAAGGGAGTCCTCAATCAGCCCCAGCATTTT.

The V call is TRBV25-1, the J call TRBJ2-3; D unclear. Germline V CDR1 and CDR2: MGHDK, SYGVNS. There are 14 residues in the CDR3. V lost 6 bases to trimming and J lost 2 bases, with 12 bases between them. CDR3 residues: CASSRLQNTDTQYF. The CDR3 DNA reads TGTGCCAGCAGCCGACTCCAAAACACAGATACGCAGTATTTT.

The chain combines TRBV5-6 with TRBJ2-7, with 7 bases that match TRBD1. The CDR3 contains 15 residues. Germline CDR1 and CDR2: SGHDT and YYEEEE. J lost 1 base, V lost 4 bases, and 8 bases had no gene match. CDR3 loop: CASSPRDRRSYEQYF. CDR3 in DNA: TGTGCCAGCAGCCCCCGGGACAGAAGGTCCTACGAGCAGTACTTC.

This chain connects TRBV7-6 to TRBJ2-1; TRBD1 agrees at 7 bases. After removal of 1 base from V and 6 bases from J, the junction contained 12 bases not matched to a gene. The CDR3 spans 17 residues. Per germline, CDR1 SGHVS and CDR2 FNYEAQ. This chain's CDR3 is CASSLEFETGYGNEQFF. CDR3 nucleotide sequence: TGTGCCAGCAGCTTAGAGTTTGAGACAGGGTACGGCAATGAGCAGTTCTTC. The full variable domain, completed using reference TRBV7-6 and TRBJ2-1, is GAGVSQSPRYKVTKRGQDVALRCDPISGHVSLYWYRQALGQGPEFLTYFNYEAQQDKSGLPNDRFSAERPEGSISTLTIQRTEQRDSAMYRCASSLEFETGYGNEQFFGPGTRLTVL.

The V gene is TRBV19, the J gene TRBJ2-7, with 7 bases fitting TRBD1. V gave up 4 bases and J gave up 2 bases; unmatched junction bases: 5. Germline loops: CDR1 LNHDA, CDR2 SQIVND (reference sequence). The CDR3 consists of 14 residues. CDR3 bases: TGTGCCAGTAGTAGACAGGGAGTTGCCTACGAGCAGTACTTC. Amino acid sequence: CASSRQGVAYEQYF.

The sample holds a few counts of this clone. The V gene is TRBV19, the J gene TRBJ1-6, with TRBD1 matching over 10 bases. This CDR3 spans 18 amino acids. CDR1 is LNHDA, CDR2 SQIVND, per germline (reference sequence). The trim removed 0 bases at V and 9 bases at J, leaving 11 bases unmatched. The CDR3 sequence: CASSIDPVGTGARSPLHF. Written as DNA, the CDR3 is TGTGCCAGTAGTATAGACCCGGTCGGGACAGGGGCGCGTTCACCCCTCCACTTT.

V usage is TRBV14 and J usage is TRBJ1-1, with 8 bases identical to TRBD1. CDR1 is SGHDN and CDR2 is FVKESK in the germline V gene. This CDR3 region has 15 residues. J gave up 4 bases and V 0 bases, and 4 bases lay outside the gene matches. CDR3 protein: CASSQDTGGSTEAFF. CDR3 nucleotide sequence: TGTGCCAGCAGCCAAGATACAGGGGGGAGCACTGAAGCTTTCTTT.

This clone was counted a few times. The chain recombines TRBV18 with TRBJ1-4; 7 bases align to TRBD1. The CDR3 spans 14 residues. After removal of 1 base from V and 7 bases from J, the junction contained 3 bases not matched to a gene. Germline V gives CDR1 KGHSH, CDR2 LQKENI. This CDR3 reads CASSPQGASEKLFF. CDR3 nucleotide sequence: TGTGCCAGCTCACCACAGGGGGCAAGTGAAAAACTGTTTTTT. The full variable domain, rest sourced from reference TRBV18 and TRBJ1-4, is NAGVMQNPRHLVRRRGQEARLRCSPMKGHSHVYWYRQLPEEGLKFMVYLQKENIIDESGMPKERFSAEFPKEGPSILRIQQVVRGDSAAYFCASSPQGASEKLFFGSGTQLSVL.

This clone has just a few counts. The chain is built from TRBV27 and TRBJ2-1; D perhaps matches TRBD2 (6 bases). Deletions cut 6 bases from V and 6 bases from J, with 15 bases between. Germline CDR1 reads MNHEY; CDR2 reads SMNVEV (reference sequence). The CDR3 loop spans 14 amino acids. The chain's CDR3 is CASSQGGGRNEQFF. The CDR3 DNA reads TGTGCCAGCAGCCAGGGAGGAGGACGCAATGAGCAGTTCTTC.

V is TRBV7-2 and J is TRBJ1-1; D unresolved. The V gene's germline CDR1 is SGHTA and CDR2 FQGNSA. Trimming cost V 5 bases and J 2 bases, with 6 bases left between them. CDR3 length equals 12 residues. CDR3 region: CASSPLNTEAFF. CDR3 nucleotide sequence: TGTGCCAGCAGCCCCCTAAACACTGAAGCTTTCTTT.

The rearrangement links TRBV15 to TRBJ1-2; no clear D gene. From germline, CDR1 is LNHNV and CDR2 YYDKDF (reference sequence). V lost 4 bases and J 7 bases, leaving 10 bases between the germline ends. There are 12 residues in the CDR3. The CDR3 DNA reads TGTGCCACCAGCATCCCAGGTGTTGGCTACACCTTC. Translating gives CATSIPGVGYTF.

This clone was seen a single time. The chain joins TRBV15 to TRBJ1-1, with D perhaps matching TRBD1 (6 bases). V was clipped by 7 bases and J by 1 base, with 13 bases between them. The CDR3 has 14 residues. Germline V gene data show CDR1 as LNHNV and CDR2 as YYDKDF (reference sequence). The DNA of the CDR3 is TGTGCCACCAACCGGGGACACCAGAACACTGAAGCTTTCTTT. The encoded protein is CATNRGHQNTEAFF.

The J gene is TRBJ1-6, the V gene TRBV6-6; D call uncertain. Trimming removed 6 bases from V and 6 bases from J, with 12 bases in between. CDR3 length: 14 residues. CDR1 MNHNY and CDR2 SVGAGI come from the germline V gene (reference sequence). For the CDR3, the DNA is TGTGCCAGCAGGAGGGAGCGACCTAATTCACCCCTCCACTTT. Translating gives CASRRERPNSPLHF.

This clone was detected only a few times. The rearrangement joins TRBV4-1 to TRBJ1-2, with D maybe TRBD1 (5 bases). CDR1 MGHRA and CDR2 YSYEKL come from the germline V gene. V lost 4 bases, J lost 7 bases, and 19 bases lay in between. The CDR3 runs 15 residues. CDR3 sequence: CASSPSSTGGTGYTF. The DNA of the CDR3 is TGCGCCAGCAGCCCCTCGTCTACCGGGGGGACTGGCTACACCTTC.

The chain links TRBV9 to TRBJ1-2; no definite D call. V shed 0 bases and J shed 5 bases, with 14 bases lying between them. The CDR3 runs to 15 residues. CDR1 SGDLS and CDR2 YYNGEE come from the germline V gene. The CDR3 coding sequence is TGTGCCAGCAGCGTAGCTCCCCTGTCAGATTATGGCTACACCTTC. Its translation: CASSVAPLSDYGYTF.

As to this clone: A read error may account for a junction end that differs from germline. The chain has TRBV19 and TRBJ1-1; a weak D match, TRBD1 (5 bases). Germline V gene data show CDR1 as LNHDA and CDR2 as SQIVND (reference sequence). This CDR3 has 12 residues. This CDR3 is CASSIAQVSKRF. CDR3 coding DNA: TGTGCCAGTAGTATAGCACAGGTTTCTAAACGCTTT.